This T cell receptor (beta chain) comes out of a study of radiotherapy plus CTLA-4 blockade in lung cancer. Libraries were prepared by immunoSEQ multiplex PCR; TCRdb keeps only in-frame clonotypes and omits some of them. There are over 80,000 clones in the sample; under 85% occur only once, and 0.75% to 0.95% lies in the top ten. By its share, this clone is medium-sized. Its specificity is unknown. The CDR3 covers 15 residues. The germline V gene encodes CDR1 MNHNS and CDR2 SASEGT. V was clipped by 2 bases and J by 5 bases; unmatched bases: 5. General observations from the study: There was expansion of tumor-derived TCR clones in blood after radiotherapy plus ipilimumab.

The clonotype originates from a human donor with non-small cell lung cancer who had stable disease on radiotherapy plus ipilimumab. The source material was peripheral blood, sampled from a patient treated with radiotherapy plus ipilimumab. The chain combines TRBV6-1 with TRBJ1-5, with 8 bases that match TRBD1. The CDR3 spells CASSEPTGVDQPQHF. Written as DNA, the CDR3 is TGTGCCAGCAGTGAACCGACAGGGGTCGATCAGCCCCAGCATTTT.